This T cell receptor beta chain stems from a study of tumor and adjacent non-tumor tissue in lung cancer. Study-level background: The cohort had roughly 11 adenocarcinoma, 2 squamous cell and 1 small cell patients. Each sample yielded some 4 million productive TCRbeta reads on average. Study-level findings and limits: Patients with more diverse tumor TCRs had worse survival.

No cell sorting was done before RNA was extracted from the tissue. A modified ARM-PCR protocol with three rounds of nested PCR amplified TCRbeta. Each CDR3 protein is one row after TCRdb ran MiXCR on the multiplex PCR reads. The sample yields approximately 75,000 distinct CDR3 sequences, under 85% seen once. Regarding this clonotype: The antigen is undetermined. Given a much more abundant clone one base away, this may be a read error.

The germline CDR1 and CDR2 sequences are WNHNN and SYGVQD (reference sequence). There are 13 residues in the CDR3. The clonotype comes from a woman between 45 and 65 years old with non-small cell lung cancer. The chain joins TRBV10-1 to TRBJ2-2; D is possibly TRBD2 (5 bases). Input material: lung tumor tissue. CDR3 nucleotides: TGCGCCAGCAGTGCCAGTATTACCGGGGAGCTGCTTTTT. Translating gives CASSASITGELLF.